Described below is a single T cell receptor beta chain sequence and its context. Trimming removed 5 bases from V and 3 bases from J; junction bases left unmatched: 5. This CDR3 is built from 15 residues. CDR1 is ENHRY and CDR2 is SYGVKD in the germline V gene. The data originate from a study of cytomegalovirus exposure and HLA in healthy donors. Amplification used 60 Vbeta primers and 13 Jbeta primers. Sequencing used immunoSEQ multiplex PCR; TCRdb keeps in-frame clones, though not all of them. The sample lists approximately 110,000 clones; 10% to 15% were seen once. The sequenced sample consisted of PBMCs. V gene TRBV10-3 combines with J gene TRBJ1-5; 9 bases are shared with TRBD1. The sequence was obtained from a man aged 40-50 years in good health and CMV-seropositive. The CDR3 protein is CAISKGQGPNQPQHF. The CDR3 bases are TGTGCCATCAGTAAAGGACAGGGGCCCAATCAGCCCCAGCATTTT.